This TCR beta chain was profiled in a study of shared clonotypes between healthy human individuals. Whole-study context: Donors had three CD4 naive, three CD4 memory, two CD8 naive and one CD8 memory plate apiece.

Assay used: immunoSEQ multiplex PCR; TCRdb lists only in-frame clones, some missing. Of approximately 2.5 million clones listed, approximately 92% were seen once; the top ten hold 0.14%. Healthy adults negative for HIV, lacking recent acute infections or vaccinations, served as donors. Into CD45RA+ naive and CD45RA-negative memory subsets, the CD4+ cells were split. Between the trimmed V and J ends, which lost 3 bases and 6 bases, there was a span of 11 bases. In germline, CDR1 is SEHNR, CDR2 FQNEAQ (reference sequence). This CDR3 is built from 14 residues. The receptor was isolated from a man between 18 and 35 years old in good health. The chain employs TRBV7-9 and TRBJ2-2, with D perhaps assigned TRBD1 or TRBD2 (5 bases each). The sequencing sample was made of naive CD4+ T cells sorted from blood. Regarding subset: CD45RA+ positively selected. CDR3 DNA sequence: TGTGCCAGCAGCTTGGGACCCGGACCCGGGGAGCTGTTTTTT. Its translation: CASSLGPGPGELFF.